The 15 T cell receptor beta chains below were found in one sample sequenced in a study of shared clonotypes between healthy human individuals. Naive CD8 populations comprised CD45RO-negative cells positively selected for CCR7, excluding terminally differentiated effector memory CD45RA+ cells. Sequencing used immunoSEQ multiplex PCR; TCRdb keeps in-frame clones, though not all of them. This sample carries around 2,000,000 clones, about 94% of them seen once, and the ten largest clones take roughly 1.1%. Sequenced sample: naive CD8+ T cells sorted from blood. The receptors originated from a man between 18 and 29 years old in good health.

The CDR3 reads CASLGGRLYNEQFF. The CDR3 DNA reads TGTGCCAGCCTTGGCGGAAGGCTCTACAATGAGCAGTTCTTC. The chain joins TRBV7-9 to TRBJ2-1; D is unclear. Between the trimmed V and J ends, which lost 8 bases and 3 bases, there was a span of 14 bases. The CDR3 runs to 14 residues. Looked up from germline, CDR1 is SEHNR and CDR2 is FQNEAQ (reference sequence). The whole variable domain, filled in from reference TRBV7-9 and TRBJ2-1, reads DTGVSQNPRHKITKRGQNVTFRCDPISEHNRLYWYRQTLGQGPEFLTYFQNEAQLEKSRLLSDRFSAERPKGSFSTLEIQRTEQGDSAMYLCASLGGRLYNEQFFGPGTRLTVL.

J is TRBJ1-2 and V is TRBV11-2; 7 bases are a match to TRBD1. The V gene end was trimmed by 4 bases and the J gene end by 2 bases; junction bases not matched to a gene: 1. This CDR3 spans 13 amino acids. CDR1 is SGHAT, CDR2 FQNNGV, per germline. CDR3 residues: CASSSGGNYGYTF. CDR3 DNA sequence: TGTGCCAGCAGCTCAGGGGGGAACTATGGCTACACCTTC.

V gene TRBV30 combines with J gene TRBJ1-2; maybe TRBD1 (6 bases). Germline assignment: CDR1 GTSNPN and CDR2 SVGIG (reference sequence). Trimming took off 1 base at V and 6 bases at J, with 12 bases between the two ends. The CDR3 loop spans 13 amino acids. This CDR3 is CAWSGLGGHGYTF. The DNA for the CDR3 is TGTGCCTGGAGTGGGTTGGGGGGCCATGGCTACACCTTC.

The rearrangement links TRBV5-6 to TRBJ1-3; D not resolved. CDR1 SGHDT and CDR2 YYEEEE come from the germline V gene. This CDR3 comprises 13 residues. V was cut by 2 bases and J by 3 bases, with 6 bases left in between. For the CDR3, the DNA is TGTGCCAGCAGCTTTTTTGGTGGAAACACCATATATTTT. Its protein product is CASSFFGGNTIYF.

As regards this clone: Additional DNA sequences in this sample encode the identical CDR3. The V gene is TRBV9, the J gene TRBJ2-3, with D possibly matching TRBD2 (6 bases). Germline V gene lookup returns CDR1 SGDLS and CDR2 YYNGEE. The V gene lost 2 bases and the J gene lost 0 bases, with 7 bases spanning the gap. The CDR3 runs to 14 residues. The CDR3 is CASSVGTSTDTQYF. The CDR3 bases are TGTGCCAGCAGCGTTGGGACTAGCACAGATACGCAGTATTTT.

V gene TRBV6-1 combines with J gene TRBJ1-4; tentatively, D is TRBD1 (5 bases). The CDR3 is 14 residues long. Germline CDR1 reads MNHNS; CDR2 reads SASEGT. Trimming removed 7 bases at V and 8 bases at J, with 17 bases between. The DNA for the CDR3 is TGTGCCAGCACCTTCCGGGGCCTGCGGGAAAAACTGTTTTTT. Protein sequence: CASTFRGLREKLFF.

As DNA, the CDR3 is TGCAGCGTTGTTCGGTTAGCCTCCTACAATGAGCAGTTCTTC. This gives the protein CSVVRLASYNEQFF. The chain combines TRBV29-1 with TRBJ2-1; D is unclear. The germline gives CDR1 SQVTM, CDR2 ANQGSEA. This CDR3 has 14 residues. V was trimmed by 4 bases and J by 0 bases, leaving 10 bases between them.

V and J are TRBV7-9 and TRBJ1-1; 7 nucleotides match TRBD1. Unmatched junction bases numbered 2, after V lost 4 bases and J lost 0 bases. The CDR3 spans 14 residues. CDR1 is SEHNR, CDR2 FQNEAQ, per germline (reference sequence). In DNA form, the CDR3 reads TGTGCCAGCAGCTCGGGACAGATGAACACTGAAGCTTTCTTT. Translation: CASSSGQMNTEAFF.

The V gene is TRBV21-1, the J gene TRBJ1-3. TRBV21-1 is described as a pseudogene. The CDR3 length is 17 residues. CDR3 nucleotide sequence: TGTGCCAGCAGCAAAGTAGATCGGTCACCCTCTGGAAACACCATATATTTT. Translated: CASSKVDRSPSGNTIYF.

The chain joins TRBV29-1 to TRBJ2-7; D not certain. This CDR3 has 12 amino acids. Germline CDR1 is SQVTM and CDR2 is ANQGSEA. With 2 bases removed from V and 4 bases from J, the gap between germline ends came to 9 bases. This chain's CDR3 is CSVESLTYEQYF. Here the CDR3 DNA reads TGCAGCGTTGAATCGTTGACATACGAGCAGTACTTC.

The CDR3 nucleotides are TGTGCCAGCAGCTTAATCCGGGGTGGGGAGCAGTTCTTC. The encoded protein is CASSLIRGGEQFF. This rearrangement joins TRBV7-9 to TRBJ2-1; a possible D gene is TRBD2 (5 bases). V was pared by 2 bases and J by 10 bases, with 12 bases between. The CDR3 totals 13 residues. Germline values: CDR1 SEHNR, CDR2 FQNEAQ (reference sequence).

This clone was recorded only once. This chain uses TRBV2 with TRBJ2-1, with 7 bases lining up with TRBD2. From germline, CDR1 is SNHLY and CDR2 FYNNEI. The CDR3 runs to 14 residues. Trimming cost V 6 bases and J 8 bases; bases outside gene matches: 10. The CDR3 nucleotides are TGTGCCAGCAGGGAAACGGGACTATCCGATGAGCAGTTCTTC. As protein: CASRETGLSDEQFF.

This clone was detected once. This chain joins TRBV4-1 and TRBJ2-2, with 11 bases fitting TRBD2. This CDR3 spans 18 amino acids. The junction had 10 bases not matched to a gene; V was cut back by 3 bases and J by 4 bases. Germline V lookup: CDR1 MGHRA, CDR2 YSYEKL. The CDR3 DNA follows: TGCGCCAGCAGCCAGCCGATCCTAGCGGGGGGCGCCACCGGGGAGCTGTTTTTT. Amino acids: CASSQPILAGGATGELFF.

CDR3 in amino acids: CASSSPVELEAFF. The CDR3 bases are TGTGCCAGCAGCTCCCCAGTTGAACTTGAAGCTTTCTTT. V gene TRBV11-2 combines with J gene TRBJ1-1; D remains ambiguous. Germline CDR1 is SGHAT and CDR2 is FQNNGV. V dropped 4 bases and J dropped 7 bases, with 13 bases sitting between them. The CDR3 covers 13 residues.

The chain couples TRBV6-4 to TRBJ2-5; D unresolved. V was cut by 4 bases and J by 2 bases, with 8 bases left in between. The CDR3 sequence is 13 residues long. Germline lookup yields CDR1 MRHNA and CDR2 SNTAGT. The CDR3 region is CASSGVGQETQYF. The CDR3 DNA follows: TGTGCCAGCAGTGGTGTCGGACAAGAGACCCAGTACTTC.